Listed below are T cell receptor beta chains from one sample, sequenced in a study of cytotoxic CD8 clonotypes in ibrutinib-treated CLL. TCRdb's table, derived via immunoSEQ multiplex PCR, lists solely in-frame clones and lacks some. The sample contains around 250,000 clones, 60% to 75% of which appear only once. The starting material was PBMCs, obtained after 24 months of ibrutinib treatment. The receptor set was obtained from a human donor with chronic lymphocytic leukemia. CDR3s include the opening cysteine and the closing phenylalanine or tryptophan. The D gene is left open where the match is weak. Size is omitted from some rows. Given values are once, few, many or a class for expanded clones.

abundance	j_gene	d_gene	v_gene	CDR3aa	CDR3nt
-	TRBJ2-7	TRBD1	TRBV19	CASSIDRPGTGYEQYF	TGTGCCAGTAGTATAGACCGTCCCGGGACAGGATACGAGCAGTACTTC
once	TRBJ2-1	TRBD2	TRBV4-1	CASSQDQLAGFTYNEQFF	TGCGCCAGCAGCCAAGACCAGTTAGCGGGATTTACCTACAATGAGCAGTTCTTC
-	TRBJ2-7	TRBD1	TRBV14	CASSPLGGQGLYEQYF	TGTGCCAGCAGCCCTCTTGGGGGACAGGGCCTCTACGAGCAGTACTTC
-	TRBJ2-5	TRBD2	TRBV7-8	CASSWTQAGVETQYF	TGTGCCAGCAGCTGGACCCAAGCGGGAGTGGAGACCCAGTACTTC
-	TRBJ2-7	TRBD2	TRBV6-6	CASSYTFKRGSYEQYF	TGTGCCAGCAGTTACACCTTTAAGCGGGGCAGCTACGAGCAGTACTTC
-	TRBJ2-7	TRBD2	TRBV6-1	CASRPGTSYEQYF	TGTGCCAGCAGACCCGGGACTAGCTACGAGCAGTACTTC
once	TRBJ2-1	TRBD2	TRBV11-2	CASRRIAGVDNEQFF	TGTGCCAGCAGACGGATAGCGGGAGTTGACAATGAGCAGTTCTTC
once	TRBJ1-2	TRBD1	TRBV11-2	CASSPRTGAAGGYGYTF	TGTGCCAGCAGCCCCCGGACAGGGGCCGCCGGGGGGTATGGCTACACCTTC
-	TRBJ1-5	-	TRBV7-8	CASSPDTSNQPQHF	TGTGCCAGCAGCCCGGACACCTCCAATCAGCCCCAGCATTTT
-	TRBJ2-4	-	TRBV29-1	CSVGGLTNIQYF	TGCAGCGTTGGAGGGCTCACAAACATTCAGTACTTC
-	TRBJ2-1	-	TRBV15	CATSRDGQEANEQFF	TGTGCCACCAGCAGAGATGGTCAAGAAGCCAATGAGCAGTTCTTC
few	TRBJ2-3	TRBD1	TRBV4-1	CASTLGTGGTDTQYF	TGCGCCTCCACCTTAGGGACAGGGGGCACAGATACGCAGTATTTT
once	TRBJ1-1	-	TRBV29-1	CSVGRNAEAFF	TGCAGCGTTGGTAGAAACGCTGAAGCTTTCTTT
-	TRBJ1-2	-	TRBV21-1	CASSTHGPYGYTF	TGTGCCAGCAGCACACACGGGCCATATGGCTACACCTTC
few	TRBJ2-7	-	TRBV19	CASSMWLGSGTLPEQYF	TGTGCCAGTAGTATGTGGTTGGGAAGCGGGACACTACCGGAGCAGTACTTC
-	TRBJ2-5	-	TRBV7-7	CASSADSPQETQYF	TGTGCTAGCAGTGCCGACAGTCCCCAAGAGACCCAGTACTTC
-	TRBJ2-7	-	TRBV6-1	CASSEKNQGYEQYF	TGTGCCAGCAGTGAAAAGAACCAGGGGTACGAGCAGTACTTC
-	TRBJ2-5	TRBD2	TRBV5-1	CASSVFAGESLWETQYF	TGCGCCAGCAGCGTGTTTGCGGGAGAGTCCCTTTGGGAGACCCAGTACTTC
-	TRBJ1-2	TRBD1	TRBV28	CASSLSDRGYGYTF	TGTGCCAGCAGTTTAAGCGACAGGGGCTATGGCTACACCTTC
once	TRBJ2-7	-	TRBV20-1	CSGGVDEQYF	TGCAGCGGAGGTGTGGACGAGCAGTACTTC
once	TRBJ2-1	-	TRBV21-1	CASRLESGSYNEQFF	TGTGCCAGCAGACTCGAGAGTGGGTCCTACAATGAGCAGTTCTTC
-	TRBJ1-4	TRBD1	TRBV5-1	CASSPRQGQGGKTNEKLFF	TGCGCCAGCAGCCCGCGTCAGGGACAGGGAGGGAAAACTAATGAAAAACTGTTTTTT
-	TRBJ2-5	TRBD1	TRBV7-2	CASSLTGGFQETQYF	TGTGCCAGCAGCTTAACAGGGGGCTTCCAAGAGACCCAGTACTTC
-	TRBJ2-2	TRBD2	TRBV10-1	CASSETSGRPTGELFF	TGCGCCAGCAGTGAAACTAGCGGGAGACCCACCGGGGAGCTGTTTTTT
-	TRBJ1-2	TRBD1	TRBV13	CASSTGAFYGYTF	TGTGCCAGCAGCACAGGGGCCTTCTATGGCTACACCTTC
-	TRBJ2-1	-	TRBV28	CASSLNLPRSNEQFF	TGTGCCAGCAGTTTAAATCTTCCGCGCAGCAATGAGCAGTTCTTC
-	TRBJ2-1	-	TRBV6-6	CASSSRVAAYNEQFF	TGTGCCAGCAGTTCCCGGGTAGCTGCCTACAATGAGCAGTTCTTC
-	TRBJ2-7	-	TRBV28	CASCGASIYEQYF	TGTGCCAGCTGCGGGGCCTCTATCTACGAGCAGTACTTC